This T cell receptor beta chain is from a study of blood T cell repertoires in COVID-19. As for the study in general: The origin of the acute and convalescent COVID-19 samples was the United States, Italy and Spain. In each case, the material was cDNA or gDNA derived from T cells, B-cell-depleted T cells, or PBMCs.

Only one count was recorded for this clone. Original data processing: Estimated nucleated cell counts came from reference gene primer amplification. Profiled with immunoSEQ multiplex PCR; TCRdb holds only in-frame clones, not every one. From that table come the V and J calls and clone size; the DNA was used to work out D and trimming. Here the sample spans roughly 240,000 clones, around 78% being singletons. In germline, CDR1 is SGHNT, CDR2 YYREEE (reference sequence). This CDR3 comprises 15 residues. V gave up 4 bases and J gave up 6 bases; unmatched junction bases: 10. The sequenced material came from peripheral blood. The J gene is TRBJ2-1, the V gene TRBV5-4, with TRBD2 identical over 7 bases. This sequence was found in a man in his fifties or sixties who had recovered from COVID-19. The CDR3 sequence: CASSPLLRERNEQFF. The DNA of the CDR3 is TGTGCCAGCAGCCCGCTCCTGCGGGAGCGCAATGAGCAGTTCTTC.